Reported below is one TCR beta chain. In the authors' workflow: Researchers report that nucleated cell counts were estimated from reference gene primer amplification. Repertoires were generated with immunoSEQ multiplex PCR, while TCRdb's copy carries only in-frame clones and drops some. That table is the source of V, J and clone size, and D and trimming were worked out from the DNA. The repertoire holds 250,000 to 400,000 clones, with 85% as singletons. The data were obtained in a study of blood T cell repertoires in COVID-19. Looked up from germline, CDR1 is MNHNS and CDR2 is SASEGT. Trimming took off 2 bases at V and 4 bases at J, with 14 bases between the two ends. This CDR3 region has 15 residues.

The chain couples TRBV6-1 to TRBJ1-2; a possible D gene is TRBD1 (6 bases). The sample comprised PBMCs or T cells enriched from blood (not recorded which). This receptor was taken from a woman in her thirties who had been exposed to COVID-19. In DNA, the CDR3 is TGTGCCAGCAGTGAATCAGGGGACGGGATCTATGGCTACACCTTC. Its translation is CASSESGDGIYGYTF.